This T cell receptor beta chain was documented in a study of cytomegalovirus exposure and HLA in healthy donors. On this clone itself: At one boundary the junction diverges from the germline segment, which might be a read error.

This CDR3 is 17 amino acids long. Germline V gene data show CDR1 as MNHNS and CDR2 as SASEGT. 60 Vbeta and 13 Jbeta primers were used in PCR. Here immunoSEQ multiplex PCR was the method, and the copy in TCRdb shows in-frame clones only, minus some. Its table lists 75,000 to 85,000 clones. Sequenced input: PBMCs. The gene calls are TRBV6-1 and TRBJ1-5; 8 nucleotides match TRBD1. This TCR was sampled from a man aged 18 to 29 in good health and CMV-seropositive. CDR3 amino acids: CASSGRTGRRSNQPRHF. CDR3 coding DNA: TGTGCCAGCAGTGGACGGACAGGGCGGAGAAGCAATCAGCCCCGGCATTTT.